One sample yielded the 30 T cell receptor beta chains listed below, sequenced in a study of response to subunit inactivated influenza vaccine. TCRdb passed the RT-PCR reads through MiXCR, listing each CDR3 protein once. The sample includes about 310,000 distinct CDR3 sequences, 20% to 25% of them seen just once. This material consisted of PBMCs from blood, taken 21 months after vaccination. The receptors derive from a man between 50 and 75 years old who received an inactivated influenza vaccine.

The V and J genes are TRBV5-1 and TRBJ2-3; D unclear. The CDR3 sequence is 17 residues long. From germline, CDR1 is SGHRS and CDR2 YFSETQ. V was clipped by 0 bases and J by 3 bases, with 17 bases between them. Here the CDR3 DNA reads TGCGCCAGCAGCTTGGTTATGGGGTCCTATGGAACAGATACGCAGTATTTT. Protein sequence: CASSLVMGSYGTDTQYF.

This clonotype has only one observation. The junction differs from germline at one of its ends, possibly a read error. The rearrangement links TRBV18 to TRBJ2-3; 7 bases are a match to TRBD2. This CDR3 contains 17 residues. Germline CDR1 reads KGHSH; CDR2 reads LQKENI. The chain's CDR3 is CASSLGPRLAVTDMQYF. CDR3 sequence (DNA): TGTGCCAGCTCCTTGGGACCTCGACTAGCAGTTACAGATATGCAGTATTTT.

V and J are TRBV5-5 and TRBJ2-1; D ambiguous. V gave up 0 bases and J gave up 2 bases, with 9 bases separating them. The germline V gene encodes CDR1 SGHKS and CDR2 YYEKEE (reference sequence). This CDR3 contains 15 residues. CDR3 protein: CASSLDSATYNEQFF. The CDR3 nucleotides are TGTGCCAGCAGCTTGGACAGCGCGACCTACAATGAGCAGTTCTTC.

This clonotype was picked up many times. The chain couples TRBV28 to TRBJ1-1; D unresolved. There are 12 residues in the CDR3. V lost 5 bases and J 6 bases, leaving 10 bases between the germline ends. Germline CDR1 is MDHEN and CDR2 is SYDVKM. DNA of the CDR3: TGTGCCAGCAGTAGCCGGCACGCTGAAGCTTTCTTT. It yields the protein CASSSRHAEAFF.

CDR3 sequence reads: CSARQGRSYGYTF. For the CDR3, the DNA is TGCAGTGCTAGACAGGGAAGAAGCTATGGCTACACCTTC. The chain uses TRBV20-1 and TRBJ1-2; D might be TRBD1 (5 bases). The length of the CDR3 is 13 residues. CDR1 and CDR2 from the germline V gene are DFQATT and SNEGSKA (reference sequence). The V end was cut by 2 bases, the J end by 4 bases, with 11 bases between.

This clonotype was seen only a few times. This chain joins TRBV6-1 and TRBJ2-2, with D possibly TRBD2 on 6 matching bases. V was clipped by 10 bases and J by 3 bases, with 18 bases between them. The CDR3 is 15 residues long. CDR1 MNHNS and CDR2 SASEGT come from the germline V gene. The CDR3 sequence is CATRLVIRDTGELFF. The CDR3 coding sequence is TGTGCCACAAGACTAGTTATAAGAGACACCGGGGAGCTGTTTTTT.

This clonotype came up a few times. This sequence joins TRBV5-4 and TRBJ2-7, with a tentative D call TRBD1 (5 bases). CDR1 is SGHNT and CDR2 is YYREEE in the germline V gene (reference sequence). CDR3 length equals 13 residues. Trimming left V 0 bases short and J 8 bases short, with 12 bases between. The CDR3 loop reads CASSLVGQGKQYF. The DNA of the CDR3 is TGTGCCAGCAGCTTGGTGGGGCAGGGAAAGCAGTACTTC.

This clonotype came up a few times. This chain joins TRBV9 and TRBJ2-1, with TRBD2 identical over 7 bases. From germline, CDR1 is SGDLS and CDR2 YYNGEE. This CDR3 spans 14 amino acids. With 2 bases clipped from V and 7 bases from J, the junction kept 6 bases outside the gene matches. The CDR3 region has the DNA TGTGCCAGCAGCGTCGGCCCAGCGGGGAATGAGCAGTTCTTC. Amino acids: CASSVGPAGNEQFF.

V usage is TRBV3-1 and J usage is TRBJ2-1, with 7 bases identical to TRBD1. The CDR3 is made up of 15 amino acids. The ends lost 2 bases at V and 3 bases at J; junction bases unmatched: 4. Germline CDR1 and CDR2: LGHDT and YNNKEL (reference sequence). The CDR3 reads CASSQPQGDYNEQFF. CDR3 sequence (DNA): TGTGCCAGCAGCCAACCCCAGGGGGACTACAATGAGCAGTTCTTC.

This chain uses TRBV5-1 with TRBJ1-1; 7 bases are shared with TRBD1. The J segment lost 7 bases and the V segment lost 3 bases, leaving 12 bases of the junction unmatched. The CDR3 totals 15 residues. Germline assignment: CDR1 SGHRS and CDR2 YFSETQ. CDR3 DNA sequence: TGCGCCAGCAGCTGGGGAGGGACAGCCAACTTTGAAGCTTTCTTT. Translated: CASSWGGTANFEAFF.

The chain uses TRBV30 and TRBJ1-4; possible D gene TRBD1, 5 bases. V was pared by 7 bases and J by 7 bases, with 16 bases between. The length of the CDR3 is 13 residues. From germline, CDR1 is GTSNPN and CDR2 SVGIG (reference sequence). The CDR3 nucleotides are TGTGCCTCCGAACCCGGGAGGGGTGAAAAACTGTTTTTT. Its translation: CASEPGRGEKLFF.

About this clonotype: At one boundary the junction diverges from the germline segment, which might be a read error. The CDR3 nucleotides are TGCAGTGCTAGAGTTTCACCCTCAGAATCCTCGGGCTACTCCTTC. Translated: CSARVSPSESSGYSF. The chain uses TRBV20-1 and TRBJ1-2; no firm D call. The CDR3 contains 15 residues. CDR1 DFQATT and CDR2 SNEGSKA come from the germline V gene (reference sequence).

The rearrangement uses TRBV7-9 and TRBJ2-3, with D perhaps assigned TRBD1 or TRBD2 (5 bases each). Trimming left V 4 bases short and J 9 bases short, with 8 bases between. The CDR3 sequence is 11 residues long. Germline V gene lookup returns CDR1 SEHNR and CDR2 FQNEAQ (reference sequence). The CDR3 DNA sequence: TGTGCCAGCAGCTACGGGGCAACGCAGTATTTT. This codes for CASSYGATQYF.

This clonotype was seen a handful of times. V gene TRBV18 combines with J gene TRBJ1-2; the D is unclear. The germline V gene encodes CDR1 KGHSH and CDR2 LQKENI. This CDR3 region has 13 residues. V was clipped by 6 bases and J by 4 bases, with 12 bases between them. The CDR3 protein is CASSLGPLYGYTF. The CDR3 nucleotides read TGTGCCAGCTCCCTTGGACCGCTCTATGGCTACACCTTC. The full variable domain, in which reference TRBV18 and TRBJ1-2 provide the parts outside the CDR3, is NAGVMQNPRHLVRRRGQEARLRCSPMKGHSHVYWYRQLPEEGLKFMVYLQKENIIDESGMPKERFSAEFPKEGPSILRIQQVVRGDSAAYFCASSLGPLYGYTFGSGTRLTVV.

There are many counts of this clonotype. The V gene is TRBV5-1, the J gene TRBJ1-2, with D possibly TRBD1 on 5 matching bases. V was clipped by 5 bases and J by 4 bases, with 12 bases between them. There are 13 residues in the CDR3. Germline V gene data show CDR1 as SGHRS and CDR2 as YFSETQ. CDR3 in DNA: TGCGCCAGCAGTTTTGACAGACGCTATGGCTACACCTTC. Translation gives CASSFDRRYGYTF.

This clonotype was observed a few times. In DNA form, the CDR3 reads TGCAGCTCTGGACAGGGTGATAACTATGGCTACACCTTC. Encoded protein: CSSGQGDNYGYTF. The chain joins TRBV29-1 to TRBJ1-2; 8 bases match TRBD1. J lost 1 base, V lost 8 bases, and 6 bases had no gene match. Germline V gene sequence: CDR1 SQVTM, CDR2 ANQGSEA. The CDR3 loop spans 13 amino acids. The variable domain in full, with the rest retrieved from reference TRBV29-1 and TRBJ1-2, is SAVISQKPSRDICQRGTSLTIQCQVDSQVTMMFWYRQQPGQSLTLIATANQGSEATYESGFVIDKFPISRPNLTFSTLTVSNMSPEDSSIYLCSSGQGDNYGYTFGSGTRLTVV.

The chain is built from TRBV4-3 and TRBJ2-1; 9 bases align to TRBD2. Germline CDR1 and CDR2: LGHNA and YSLEER. The CDR3 runs 18 residues. J lost 1 base, V lost 1 base, and 8 bases had no gene match. The CDR3 DNA is TGCGCCAGCAGCCAAGGCGGGGCTAGCGGGACTTCCTACAATGAGCAGTTCTTC. Translation: CASSQGGASGTSYNEQFF.

Only a few counts were recorded for this clonotype. The genes are TRBV4-3 and TRBJ1-5, with a weak D call TRBD1 (6 bases). The CDR3 spans 18 residues. Trimming cost V 1 base and J 6 bases, with 22 bases left between them. Germline lookup yields CDR1 LGHNA and CDR2 YSLEER. CDR3 residues: CASSQGKRVGAVTQPQHF. The CDR3 nucleotides read TGCGCCAGCAGCCAAGGCAAGCGAGTGGGGGCTGTAACTCAGCCCCAGCATTTT.

This clonotype was counted a few times. The chain has TRBV11-2 and TRBJ1-1, with D possibly being TRBD1 (6 bases). The CDR3 has 15 residues. The germline V and J ends were trimmed by 1 base and 5 bases, with 14 bases remaining between them. CDR1 SGHAT and CDR2 FQNNGV come from the germline V gene. The CDR3 region has the DNA TGTGCCAGCAGCTTAGTACGGGGGGCGTGGACTGAAGCTTTCTTT. Encoded protein: CASSLVRGAWTEAFF. Filled out from reference TRBV11-2 and TRBJ1-1, the complete variable domain reads EAGVAQSPRYKIIEKRQSVAFWCNPISGHATLYWYQQILGQGPKLLIQFQNNGVVDDSQLPKDRFSAERLKGVDSTLKIQPAKLEDSAVYLCASSLVRGAWTEAFFGQGTRLTVV.

V gene TRBV5-6 combines with J gene TRBJ1-2; D is possibly TRBD1 (5 bases). CDR1 is SGHDT and CDR2 is YYEEEE in the germline V gene. The V and J ends lost 0 bases and 7 bases respectively, with 13 bases between them. The CDR3 sequence is 14 residues long. The CDR3 DNA follows: TGTGCCAGCAGCTTGGGAGGGGAGAGAGGTGGCTACACCTTC. The encoded protein is CASSLGGERGGYTF.

The chain employs TRBV5-5 and TRBJ1-6; no definite D call. Trimming left V 0 bases short and J 9 bases short, with 10 bases between. The CDR3 is made up of 14 amino acids. Looked up from germline, CDR1 is SGHKS and CDR2 is YYEKEE (reference sequence). The CDR3 DNA follows: TGTGCCAGCAGCTTGGTGAGACTGGGTTCACCCCTCCACTTT. This encodes CASSLVRLGSPLHF.

This clonotype has a count of ten or more. The gene calls are TRBV20-1 and TRBJ1-2; D remains unclear. The CDR3 covers 12 residues. Trimming removed 0 bases at V and 4 bases at J, with 6 bases between. Germline values: CDR1 DFQATT, CDR2 SNEGSKA (reference sequence). The CDR3 nucleotides read TGCAGTGCTAGAGAGCCGAGCTATGGCTACACCTTC. It yields the protein CSAREPSYGYTF.

The chain has TRBV10-3 and TRBJ2-3; possibly TRBD1 for D (7 bases). Germline CDR1 and CDR2: ENHRY and SYGVKD. This CDR3 is built from 15 residues. V lost 10 bases and J 0 bases, leaving 17 bases between the germline ends. In DNA, the CDR3 is TGTGCCACAGGGGGGATAGGGGCCAGCACAGATACGCAGTATTTT. Translation gives CATGGIGASTDTQYF.

This clonotype showed up just a few times. The rearrangement links TRBV4-1 to TRBJ1-4, with D tentatively TRBD1 (5 bases). Trimming left V 4 bases short and J 0 bases short, with 12 bases between. This CDR3 comprises 16 residues. Germline assignment: CDR1 MGHRA and CDR2 YSYEKL. CDR3: CASSPFGGSTNEKLFF. The CDR3 DNA follows: TGCGCCAGCAGCCCATTCGGGGGATCAACTAATGAAAAACTGTTTTTT.

This clonotype was found once. The chain uses TRBV11-1 and TRBJ2-3; tentative D call: TRBD2 (5 bases). The CDR3 loop spans 15 amino acids. Germline V gene lookup returns CDR1 SGHAT and CDR2 FQDESV (reference sequence). Trimming removed 2 bases at V and 8 bases at J, with 17 bases between. DNA of the CDR3: TGTGCCAGCAGCTTATCTCGGGGATCTTTTGGTACGCAGTATTTT. Residues: CASSLSRGSFGTQYF.

This clonotype was counted ten times or more. The rearrangement uses TRBV5-6 and TRBJ1-1; no definite D call. Germline assignment: CDR1 SGHDT and CDR2 YYEEEE. Deletions cut 4 bases from V and 4 bases from J, with 5 bases between. There are 11 residues in the CDR3. The CDR3, as DNA: TGTGCCAGCAGCAGTTTCACTGAAGCTTTCTTT. This gives the protein CASSSFTEAFF.

V is TRBV11-2 and J is TRBJ2-3; no reliable D call. This CDR3 has 15 residues. In germline, CDR1 is SGHAT, CDR2 FQNNGV. V was cut by 1 base and J by 0 bases, with 8 bases left in between. CDR3 nucleotide sequence: TGTGCCAGCAGCTTAGCATGGGTTAGCACAGATACGCAGTATTTT. Encoded protein: CASSLAWVSTDTQYF.

This clonotype was found many times. V is TRBV28 and J is TRBJ1-2, with D tentatively TRBD1 (5 bases). The ends were cut back, 10 bases at V and 8 bases at J, with 20 bases in the middle. This CDR3 has 13 amino acids. CDR1 and CDR2 (germline): MDHEN, SYDVKM. The DNA of the CDR3 is TGTGCCATCCGCCGGGACGGCGGCCTAGGCTACACCTTC. Translation: CAIRRDGGLGYTF.

CDR3 in amino acids: CSVVGQGSYEQYF. CDR3 DNA: TGCAGCGTTGTGGGACAGGGCTCCTACGAGCAGTACTTC. V and J are TRBV29-1 and TRBJ2-7; the match to TRBD1 covers 9 bases. The CDR3 is 13 residues long. The germline V gene encodes CDR1 SQVTM and CDR2 ANQGSEA. With 4 bases clipped from V and 0 bases from J, the junction kept 1 base outside the gene matches.

J is TRBJ1-4 and V is TRBV28; D might be TRBD1 (6 bases). Deletions cut 3 bases from V and 8 bases from J, with 16 bases between. This CDR3 has 15 residues. CDR1 and CDR2 from the germline V gene are MDHEN and SYDVKM. CDR3 amino acids: CASSLTQGVGEKLFF. CDR3 sequence (DNA): TGTGCCAGCAGTTTGACACAGGGAGTAGGGGAAAAACTGTTTTTT.